These 26 T cell receptor beta chains originate from one sample sequenced in a study of CD8 T cells in Susac syndrome. An input of about 0.5 to 1 ug of RNA was subjected to reverse transcription using random hexamers. TCRdb itself ran the immunoSEQ multiplex PCR reads through MiXCR, one entry per CDR3 protein. The profile shows approximately 130,000 distinct CDR3 sequences, about 93% of them singletons. Sequencing input: CD8+ T cells from PBMCs. The source of these receptors is a human donor with multiple sclerosis.

The DNA of the CDR3 is TGTGCCAGCAGCCTACTATATGATAACTCCTACGAGCAGTACTTC. Amino acid sequence: CASSLLYDNSYEQYF. The V call is TRBV3-1, the J call TRBJ2-7; D call uncertain. Germline lookup yields CDR1 LGHDT and CDR2 YNNKEL (reference sequence). V gave up 4 bases and J gave up 0 bases, with 13 bases separating them. The CDR3 length is 15 residues.

CDR3 sequence reads: CASSFAGPLTDTQYF. For the CDR3, the DNA is TGTGCCAGCAGCTTTGCTGGACCCCTCACAGATACGCAGTATTTT. The V and J genes are TRBV5-6 and TRBJ2-3; D uncertain. V gave up 2 bases and J gave up 2 bases, with 12 bases separating them. This CDR3 has 15 residues. Germline lookup yields CDR1 SGHDT and CDR2 YYEEEE.

The chain is built from TRBV4-1 and TRBJ2-7; possibly TRBD2 for D (6 bases). The germline gives CDR1 MGHRA, CDR2 YSYEKL. This CDR3 has 17 amino acids. Trimming shortened V by 1 base and J by 0 bases, and 16 bases separated the two germline ends. Written as DNA, the CDR3 is TGCGCCAGCAGCCAAGCTCCCTTGGGGAGGATCTCCTACGAGCAGTACTTC. Its protein is CASSQAPLGRISYEQYF.

The chain combines TRBV29-1 with TRBJ2-2; no clear D gene. V lost 0 bases to trimming and J lost 6 bases, with 11 bases between them. Germline CDR1 SQVTM, CDR2 ANQGSEA. The length of the CDR3 is 14 residues. CDR3 nucleotides: TGCAGCGTTGAAGAGGGCAGATTGTCCGGGGAGCTGTTTTTT. Its translation: CSVEEGRLSGELFF.

This clonotype appeared many times. V and J are TRBV13 and TRBJ2-7; 8 bases are shared with TRBD2. Losses at the gene ends were 5 bases for V and 4 bases for J; bases not matched to a gene: 1. Per germline, CDR1 PRHDT and CDR2 FYEKMQ (reference sequence). The CDR3 length is 12 residues. Here the CDR3 DNA reads TGTGCCAGCAGCGAGCGGGAGTACGAGCAGTACTTC. It encodes CASSEREYEQYF.

J is TRBJ2-5 and V is TRBV20-1; D call uncertain. Germline-derived CDR1 and CDR2 are DFQATT and SNEGSKA (reference sequence). The CDR3 has 11 residues. The V gene lost 3 bases and the J gene lost 4 bases, with 6 bases spanning the gap. In DNA form, the CDR3 reads TGCAGTGCTAGTATTGGAGAGACCCAGTACTTC. As protein: CSASIGETQYF.

The chain employs TRBV29-1 and TRBJ2-7; no definite D call. V lost 6 bases and J 2 bases, leaving 20 bases between the germline ends. This CDR3 contains 15 residues. The germline gives CDR1 SQVTM, CDR2 ANQGSEA. CDR3 in DNA: TGCAGCGTCACCGAGGCGGACCCCCGGCCCTACGAGCAGTACTTC. Its protein is CSVTEADPRPYEQYF.

The chain employs TRBV27 and TRBJ1-5; D is unclear. The CDR3 is 12 residues long. Trimming left V 7 bases short and J 3 bases short, with 7 bases between. Germline values: CDR1 MNHEY, CDR2 SMNVEV (reference sequence). The CDR3 region is CASKDPNQPQHF. Written as DNA, the CDR3 is TGTGCCAGCAAGGACCCCAATCAGCCCCAGCATTTT.

The rearrangement joins TRBV27 to TRBJ2-3, with 9 bases identical to TRBD2. V was clipped by 5 bases and J by 6 bases; unmatched bases: 9. Germline V gene sequence: CDR1 MNHEY, CDR2 SMNVEV (reference sequence). The CDR3 extends over 15 amino acids. Here the CDR3 DNA reads TGTGCCAGCAGTCCGGGACTAGCTCCAATGGATACGCAGTATTTT. Translation: CASSPGLAPMDTQYF.

V usage is TRBV16 and J usage is TRBJ1-2; D gene uncertain. Germline CDR1 reads KGHSY; CDR2 reads FQNENV. This CDR3 spans 10 amino acids. Between the trimmed V and J ends, which lost 4 bases and 8 bases, there was a span of 5 bases. CDR3 nucleotide sequence: TGTGCCAGCAGCCGGGAGGGCTACACCTTC. Translated, it gives CASSREGYTF.

This clonotype was seen a single time. The chain combines TRBV25-1 with TRBJ1-1; D unresolved. The germline CDR1 and CDR2 sequences are MGHDK and SYGVNS. The CDR3 spans 14 residues. V lost 1 base, J lost 3 bases, and 9 bases lay in between. CDR3 nucleotides: TGTGCCAGCAGTGAATCAGAGGGTTACACTGAAGCTTTCTTT. Its protein product is CASSESEGYTEAFF.

This clonotype has just one count. The V and J genes are TRBV4-1 and TRBJ1-1; D not resolved. The CDR3 is made up of 16 amino acids. Germline loops: CDR1 MGHRA, CDR2 YSYEKL. Between the trimmed V and J ends, which lost 2 bases and 4 bases, there was a span of 17 bases. The CDR3: CASSQFPGMESTEAFF. The CDR3 coding sequence is TGCGCCAGCAGCCAATTCCCCGGGATGGAGAGCACTGAAGCTTTCTTT.

The V call is TRBV2, the J call TRBJ2-7, with D uncertain. The CDR3 loop spans 11 amino acids. Trimming removed 8 bases at V and 4 bases at J, with 9 bases between. Germline V gene sequence: CDR1 SNHLY, CDR2 FYNNEI. CDR3 coding DNA: TGTGCCAGCGCGCCGGGTTACGAGCAGTACTTC. Translating gives CASAPGYEQYF.

J is TRBJ2-2 and V is TRBV12-3 or TRBV12-4, with a possible D match to TRBD2 (6 bases). The V end was cut by 0 bases, the J end by 6 bases, with 14 bases between. The CDR3 runs 16 residues. CDR3 loop: CASSLARASVAGELFF. In DNA form, the CDR3 reads TGTGCCAGCAGTTTAGCGAGGGCTAGCGTTGCCGGGGAGCTGTTTTTT.

V is TRBV27 and J is TRBJ2-2; no clear D gene. Trimming stripped 3 bases from V and 7 bases from J, with 6 bases between. CDR1 and CDR2 (germline): MNHEY, SMNVEV (reference sequence). CDR3 length: 12 amino acids. The CDR3 reads CASSLLDGELFF. Written as DNA, the CDR3 is TGTGCCAGCAGTTTGCTTGACGGGGAGCTGTTTTTT.

A few counts support this clonotype. The chain has TRBV27 and TRBJ1-2, with D unresolved. The germline V gene has CDR1 MNHEY and CDR2 SMNVEV (reference sequence). V was clipped by 4 bases and J by 2 bases, with 8 bases between them. The CDR3 covers 13 residues. CDR3 residues: CASSSGVNYGYTF. DNA of the CDR3: TGTGCCAGCAGTTCCGGGGTGAACTATGGCTACACCTTC.

The V call is TRBV7-9, the J call TRBJ2-7; D might be TRBD1 or TRBD2, each matching 7 bases. The CDR3 runs 14 residues. In germline, CDR1 is SEHNR, CDR2 FQNEAQ (reference sequence). V lost 2 bases to trimming and J lost 2 bases, with 10 bases between them. This chain's CDR3 is CASSLPGGAYEQYF. The CDR3 DNA is TGTGCCAGCAGCTTACCAGGGGGGGCCTACGAGCAGTACTTC.

The gene calls are TRBV4-1 and TRBJ2-5, with D unclear. CDR3 length equals 17 residues. V dropped 0 bases and J dropped 0 bases, with 14 bases sitting between them. CDR1 and CDR2 from the germline V gene are MGHRA and YSYEKL. This chain's CDR3 is CASSQDLLETYQETQYF. The DNA of the CDR3 is TGCGCCAGCAGCCAAGATTTGCTAGAAACGTACCAAGAGACCCAGTACTTC.

V is TRBV5-6 and J is TRBJ2-1, with D uncertain. V was clipped by 2 bases and J by 4 bases, with 16 bases between them. Germline V gene data show CDR1 as SGHDT and CDR2 as YYEEEE. The length of the CDR3 is 16 residues. This CDR3 is CASSLVGFGSYNEQFF. The CDR3 DNA sequence: TGTGCCAGCAGCTTAGTAGGGTTCGGGTCGTACAATGAGCAGTTCTTC.

This chain links TRBV29-1 with TRBJ1-1; 7 positions match TRBD1. Trimming removed 5 bases from V and 1 base from J; junction bases left unmatched: 4. The CDR3 length is 13 residues. Germline V lookup: CDR1 SQVTM, CDR2 ANQGSEA. The CDR3 is CSVYTGENTEAFF. The CDR3 DNA reads TGCAGCGTTTACACAGGGGAGAACACTGAAGCTTTCTTT.

J is TRBJ2-2 and V is TRBV7-8; no reliable D call. CDR3 size: 11 residues. V was shortened by 1 base and J by 9 bases, with 3 bases between the two germline ends. Germline values: CDR1 SGHVS, CDR2 FQNEAQ. This CDR3 is CASSLGWELFF. In DNA form, the CDR3 reads TGTGCCAGCAGCTTAGGGTGGGAGCTGTTTTTT.

The chain links TRBV7-9 to TRBJ2-4; the D is unclear. V was cut by 4 bases and J by 0 bases, with 7 bases left in between. The CDR3 contains 14 residues. CDR1 and CDR2 (germline): SEHNR, FQNEAQ (reference sequence). The CDR3 is CASSSTLAKNIQYF. The CDR3 nucleotides read TGTGCCAGCAGCTCGACTCTAGCCAAAAACATTCAGTACTTC.

The chain uses TRBV15 and TRBJ2-5, with D perhaps matching TRBD1 (6 bases). The germline V and J ends were trimmed by 1 base and 1 base, with 10 bases remaining between them. This CDR3 has 15 residues. Germline CDR1 LNHNV, CDR2 YYDKDF (reference sequence). CDR3 sequence: CATSRARGAQETQYF. The CDR3 nucleotides are TGTGCCACCAGCAGAGCCAGGGGAGCCCAAGAGACCCAGTACTTC.

This chain links TRBV20-1 with TRBJ2-1; 9 bases are shared with TRBD2. Trimming removed 5 bases from V and 4 bases from J; junction bases left unmatched: 15. Germline loops: CDR1 DFQATT, CDR2 SNEGSKA (reference sequence). This CDR3 contains 17 residues. CDR3 DNA: TGCAGTGCTGAGGGGGCGGGAGGGCCCGTTCTTTACAATGAGCAGTTCTTC. Its translation: CSAEGAGGPVLYNEQFF.

The J gene is TRBJ2-7, the V gene TRBV3-1, with 7 bases identical to TRBD2. V lost 1 base to trimming and J lost 2 bases; unmatched junction nucleotides: 11. Germline-derived CDR1 and CDR2 are LGHDT and YNNKEL (reference sequence). The CDR3 has 17 amino acids. CDR3 DNA: TGTGCCAGCAGCCAAGCCCCTTGGACCGGGACTACCTACGAGCAGTACTTC. Protein sequence: CASSQAPWTGTTYEQYF.

In DNA, the CDR3 is TGCAGCGCCGTCGGGGGCCTCTACGAGCAGTACTTC. Residues: CSAVGGLYEQYF. The V call is TRBV29-1, the J call TRBJ2-7; D tentatively fits TRBD1 or TRBD2 (6 bases each). The V and J ends lost 7 bases and 3 bases respectively, with 13 bases between them. This CDR3 has 12 amino acids. Germline-derived CDR1 and CDR2 are SQVTM and ANQGSEA.